The sequence of this TCR beta chain was determined in a study of CD8 T cells in Susac syndrome. This CDR3 has 19 residues. The V gene end was trimmed by 2 bases and the J gene end by 5 bases; junction bases not matched to a gene: 16. CDR1 and CDR2 (germline): MNHEY, SVGAGI. Sequencing of TCR beta was performed on blood CD8+ T cells and on blood CD4+ T cells. RNA was extracted with the RNeasy kit, and a quantity of roughly 0.45 to 1 ug was reverse transcribed using random hexamers. TCRdb redid the calling of the immunoSEQ multiplex PCR reads with MiXCR, one entry per CDR3 protein. The repertoire holds 330,000 or so distinct CDR3 sequences, with roughly 85% as singletons.

The chain couples TRBV6-5 to TRBJ2-2; TRBD2 matches 8 bases. The sequencing input was CD8+ T cells from PBMCs. This clonotype was obtained from a human donor with multiple sclerosis. The DNA of the CDR3 is TGTGCCAGCAGTTACCATTTTACAGCGGGAGTTCAGCGTACCGGGGAGCTGTTTTTT. Translating it yields CASSYHFTAGVQRTGELFF.